The next 8 T cell receptor beta chains were all read from a single sample in a study of shared clonotypes between healthy human individuals. Data came from immunoSEQ multiplex PCR; TCRdb stores just in-frame clones and leaves some out. Among under 600,000 clones, more than 95% were seen once, and the ten largest hold approximately 0.057%. The sequencing sample was made of naive CD4+ T cells sorted from blood. As for subset: CD45RA+ positively selected. The origin of the receptors is a woman in her 30s in good health.

This chain joins TRBV6-4 and TRBJ1-2, with 9 bases that match TRBD1. The CDR3 is 17 amino acids. Germline-derived CDR1 and CDR2 are MRHNA and SNTAGT. Trimming at V came to 2 bases and at J to 1 base, leaving 8 bases not matched to a gene. CDR3 amino acids: CASSDPLGQGLNYGYTF. The CDR3 DNA sequence: TGTGCCAGCAGTGACCCCCTCGGACAGGGGCTTAACTATGGCTACACCTTC.

This chain joins TRBV7-2 and TRBJ2-7; possibly TRBD2 for D (6 bases). From germline, CDR1 is SGHTA and CDR2 FQGNSA. V lost 3 bases to trimming and J lost 5 bases, with 20 bases between them. The CDR3 is 16 residues long. As DNA, the CDR3 is TGTGCCAGCAGCTTTCCCGGTGGGGAGGCCAGAGACGAGCAGTACTTC. It is translated as CASSFPGGEARDEQYF.

The chain carries TRBV29-1 and TRBJ2-1; 8 bases fit TRBD2. Trimming cost V 1 base and J 4 bases; bases outside gene matches: 0. The CDR3 runs to 13 residues. Germline lookup yields CDR1 SQVTM and CDR2 ANQGSEA. In DNA form, the CDR3 reads TGCAGCGTTGAAGCGGGAGGGTACAATGAGCAGTTCTTC. Its protein is CSVEAGGYNEQFF.

J is TRBJ1-1 and V is TRBV21-1. TRBV21-1 represents a pseudogene. The CDR3 is 12 residues long. In DNA form, the CDR3 reads TGTGCCAGCACCCGGGAATGGGCTGAAGCTTTCTTT. This codes for CASTREWAEAFF.

The chain recombines TRBV7-8 with TRBJ1-3; tentative D call: TRBD1 (5 bases). The CDR3 consists of 15 residues. CDR1 is SGHVS and CDR2 is FQNEAQ in the germline V gene. The germline V and J ends were trimmed by 4 bases and 4 bases, with 14 bases remaining between them. The CDR3 here is CASSSDSWLGNTIYF. The CDR3 DNA reads TGTGCCAGCAGCTCAGACAGCTGGCTAGGAAACACCATATATTTT.

The chain joins TRBV30 to TRBJ2-1; D remains ambiguous. This CDR3 has 12 amino acids. CDR1 is GTSNPN, CDR2 SVGIG, per germline (reference sequence). The V and J ends lost 4 bases and 7 bases respectively, with 11 bases between them. CDR3 in DNA: TGTGCCTGGAACCCTGGGATGAATGAGCAGTTCTTC. Translating it yields CAWNPGMNEQFF.

This clone has just one count. The genes are TRBV7-9 and TRBJ2-3; 7 bases align to TRBD2. The CDR3 length is 15 residues. In germline, CDR1 is SEHNR, CDR2 FQNEAQ (reference sequence). J gave up 3 bases and V 5 bases, and 8 bases lay outside the gene matches. The CDR3 DNA reads TGTGCCAGCAGCCTTAGCGGGCTTGGAACAGATACGCAGTATTTT. Translation gives CASSLSGLGTDTQYF.

The chain uses TRBV11-2 and TRBJ2-1, with no clear D. Germline V gene sequence: CDR1 SGHAT, CDR2 FQNNGV. Trimming shortened V by 5 bases and J by 4 bases, and 18 bases separated the two germline ends. The CDR3 length is 16 residues. CDR3 nucleotide sequence: TGTGCCAGCAGCCCAGCTTTCTTAGTTTTATACAATGAGCAGTTCTTC. It translates to CASSPAFLVLYNEQFF.